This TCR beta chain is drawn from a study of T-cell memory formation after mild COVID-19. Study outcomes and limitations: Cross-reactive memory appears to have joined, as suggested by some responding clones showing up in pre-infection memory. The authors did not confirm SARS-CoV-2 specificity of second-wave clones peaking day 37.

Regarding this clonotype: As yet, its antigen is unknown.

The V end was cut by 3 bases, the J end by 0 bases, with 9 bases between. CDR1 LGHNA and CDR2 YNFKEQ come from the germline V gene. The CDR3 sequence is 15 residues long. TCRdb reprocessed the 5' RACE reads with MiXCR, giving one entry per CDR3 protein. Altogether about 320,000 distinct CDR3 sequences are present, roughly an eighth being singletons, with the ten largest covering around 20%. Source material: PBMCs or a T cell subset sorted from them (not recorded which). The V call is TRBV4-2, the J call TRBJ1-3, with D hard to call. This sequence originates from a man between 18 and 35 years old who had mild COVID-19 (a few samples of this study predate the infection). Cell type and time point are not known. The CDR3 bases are TGTGCCAGCAGCCAGGAAATGAGCTCTGGAAACACCATATATTTT. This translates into CASSQEMSSGNTIYF.